What follows describes a single T cell receptor (beta chain). Its antigen is undetermined. The entry originates in a study of cytotoxic CD8 clonotypes in ibrutinib-treated CLL. About the study: Responses: about 25 partial, 2 complete; after median approximately 67 months, approximately 14 stayed remitted, around twelve progressed. Response samples were drawn at a median of about eleven months of treatment, range 6 to 36. Study-level results: Rising at ibrutinib response, clonality subsequently fell back toward baseline at progression. Sustained-remission and progressing patients were not sampled at matched times.

The data were produced by immunoSEQ multiplex PCR, yet TCRdb's version contains in-frame clones alone and is incomplete. The top ten hold 5.5% to 8% of the sample, which has hundreds of thousands of clones, roughly 79% seen once. This clonotype originated in a human donor with chronic lymphocytic leukemia. Specimen: PBMCs, collected before ibrutinib treatment.

In nucleotides, the CDR3 is TGTGCCAGCTCACCACGGGGACAGAGCTCTGGGGCCAACGTCCTGACTTTC. The encoded protein is CASSPRGQSSGANVLTF. V and J are TRBV18 and TRBJ2-6, with 7 nucleotides matching TRBD1. Germline loops: CDR1 KGHSH, CDR2 LQKENI. V was clipped by 1 base and J by 0 bases; unmatched bases: 3. The CDR3 sequence is 17 residues long.